The 20 T cell receptor beta chains below come from one sample, sequenced in a study of blood T cell repertoires in COVID-19 (dated by TCRdb to about 2020). The library was prepared using the immunoSEQ multiplex PCR assay. Drawn from immuneACCESS, this table holds only the in-frame rearrangements with V and J called that TCRdb kept. Clones are partly lost; checked studies trace under half to an unresolved V gene and leave the rest unexplained. A total of 120,000 to 150,000 clones appear in this sample, about nine tenths of them only once. The ten largest clones capture around 1.5% of the sample. The specimen sequenced was peripheral blood. Receptors were obtained from a human donor in a cohort sampled during active COVID-19.

CDR3 in amino acids: CSVRGTSYEQYF. CDR3 DNA sequence: TGCAGCGTACGGGGGACCTCCTACGAGCAGTACTTC. The gene calls are TRBV29-1 and TRBJ2-7; possible D gene TRBD2, 6 bases. The CDR3 extends over 12 amino acids. V shed 6 bases and J shed 0 bases, with 9 bases lying between them. Germline CDR1 reads SQVTM; CDR2 reads ANQGSEA.

This chain links TRBV6-4 with TRBJ1-4; D is unclear. V lost 5 bases and J 8 bases, leaving 12 bases between the germline ends. Per the germline V gene, CDR1 is MRHNA and CDR2 is SNTAGT. The CDR3 is made up of 13 amino acids. The CDR3 region has the DNA TGTGCCAGCAGTTCCGTCACCCGGGAAAAACTGTTTTTT. This codes for CASSSVTREKLFF.

The chain employs TRBV3-1 (or the pseudogene TRBV3-2) and TRBJ2-1; D might be TRBD2 (6 bases). CDR1 LGHDT and CDR2 YNNKEL come from the germline V gene (reference sequence). V lost 1 base to trimming and J lost 0 bases, with 10 bases between them. This CDR3 has 16 residues. The CDR3 is CASSQARDFSYNEQFF. The CDR3 DNA reads TGTGCCAGCAGCCAAGCCAGGGACTTCTCCTACAATGAGCAGTTCTTC.

The chain recombines TRBV7-9 with TRBJ1-2; D is possibly TRBD1 (5 bases). Trimming pared 4 bases from V and 8 bases from J, leaving 14 bases between. The V gene's germline CDR1 is SEHNR and CDR2 FQNEAQ (reference sequence). There are 13 residues in the CDR3. CDR3 sequence reads: CASSSRGDGGYTF. The CDR3 region has the DNA TGTGCCAGCAGCTCCCGGGGGGACGGAGGCTACACCTTC.

The chain carries TRBV11-2 and TRBJ1-6; D call uncertain. The germline CDR1 and CDR2 sequences are SGHAT and FQNNGV. V lost 3 bases to trimming and J lost 1 base, with 7 bases between them. The CDR3 has 15 amino acids. The CDR3 bases are TGTGCCAGCAGCTTCGGAGGGTCCTATAATTCACCCCTCCACTTT. It yields the protein CASSFGGSYNSPLHF. Full variable domain (remainder filled in from reference TRBV11-2 and TRBJ1-6): EAGVAQSPRYKIIEKRQSVAFWCNPISGHATLYWYQQILGQGPKLLIQFQNNGVVDDSQLPKDRFSAERLKGVDSTLKIQPAKLEDSAVYLCASSFGGSYNSPLHFGNGTRLTVT.

This chain links TRBV7-2 with TRBJ1-1; possible D gene TRBD1, 6 bases. CDR1 is SGHTA, CDR2 FQGNSA, per germline. The germline V and J ends were trimmed by 2 bases and 2 bases, with 12 bases remaining between them. The CDR3 has 15 residues. The CDR3 sequence: CASSLRGGGNTEAFF. CDR3 nucleotides: TGTGCCAGCAGCTTAAGGGGGGGCGGAAACACTGAAGCTTTCTTT.

The chain carries TRBV12-5 and TRBJ1-5; 7 bases align to TRBD1. The CDR3 has 20 amino acids. Germline lookup yields CDR1 LGHNT and CDR2 FRNRAP. Germline trimming cut 0 bases from V and 1 base from J; bases unmatched to any gene: 15. The chain's CDR3 is CASGLVIYRGPSLSNQPQHF. CDR3 nucleotides: TGTGCTAGTGGTTTGGTTATCTACAGGGGACCCTCCCTAAGCAATCAGCCCCAGCATTTT.

This chain uses TRBV7-9 with TRBJ2-3; 11 nucleotides agree with TRBD2. The CDR3 consists of 18 residues. Trimming removed 2 bases from V and 2 bases from J; junction bases left unmatched: 9. CDR1 and CDR2 (germline): SEHNR, FQNEAQ (reference sequence). CDR3 coding DNA: TGTGCCAGCAGCTTACGGCTAGCGGGGGGCAGGTCCACAGATACGCAGTATTTT. Translating it yields CASSLRLAGGRSTDTQYF.

CDR3 in DNA: TGCAGCGTTGAAGATTATCAGGGCACAGATACGCAGTATTTT. Encoded protein: CSVEDYQGTDTQYF. The V call is TRBV29-1, the J call TRBJ2-3, with D uncertain. The V end was cut by 0 bases, the J end by 1 base, with 8 bases between. Germline V CDR1 and CDR2: SQVTM, ANQGSEA. The CDR3 loop spans 14 amino acids.

The CDR3 sequence: CASSVDETPDLLFF. The CDR3 DNA follows: TGTGCCAGCAGCGTAGACGAGACACCTGATTTGCTGTTTTTT. The chain carries TRBV9 and TRBJ1-4; the D is unclear. The CDR3 runs to 14 residues. Germline V gene sequence: CDR1 SGDLS, CDR2 YYNGEE. V lost 0 bases and J lost 14, with 17 bases in between.

This sequence joins TRBV7-2 and TRBJ1-1; 9 bases map to TRBD1. The CDR3 runs to 16 residues. The junction had 8 bases not matched to a gene; V was cut back by 3 bases and J by 3 bases. Per germline, CDR1 SGHTA and CDR2 FQGNSA. The CDR3 here is CASSFNPTGGDTEAFF. CDR3 in DNA: TGTGCCAGCAGCTTTAACCCGACAGGGGGGGACACTGAAGCTTTCTTT.

The chain employs TRBV4-1 and TRBJ1-4, with 7 bases lining up with TRBD1. CDR1 is MGHRA, CDR2 YSYEKL, per germline. The length of the CDR3 is 18 residues. The V gene end was trimmed by 3 bases and the J gene end by 4 bases; junction bases not matched to a gene: 14. The chain's CDR3 is CASSHTTLRDRNNEKLFF. CDR3 nucleotide sequence: TGCGCCAGCAGCCATACTACGTTACGGGACAGAAATAATGAAAAACTGTTTTTT.

In this sample, this clone turned up a few times. V is TRBV2 and J is TRBJ2-1; 7 nucleotides line up with TRBD2. V lost 7 bases to trimming and J lost 7 bases; unmatched junction nucleotides: 13. The CDR3 covers 15 residues. The germline gives CDR1 SNHLY, CDR2 FYNNEI. CDR3 region: CASNRARGSGNEQFF. CDR3 nucleotide sequence: TGTGCCAGCAATCGGGCGCGGGGGAGTGGGAATGAGCAGTTCTTC.

V and J are TRBV10-2 and TRBJ2-1, with D possibly TRBD2 on 5 matching bases. This CDR3 has 15 amino acids. V shed 6 bases and J shed 0 bases, with 12 bases lying between them. Germline V gene data show CDR1 as WSHSY and CDR2 as SAAADI. The CDR3 here is CASSADWISYNEQFF. The CDR3, as DNA: TGCGCCAGCAGCGCGGACTGGATCTCCTACAATGAGCAGTTCTTC.

This sequence joins TRBV10-3 and TRBJ2-7; a weak D match, TRBD2 (6 bases). CDR1 is ENHRY and CDR2 is SYGVKD in the germline V gene. Deletions cut 2 bases from V and 0 bases from J, with 8 bases between. The CDR3 has 14 amino acids. This CDR3 is CAISEEGLSYEQYF. For the CDR3, the DNA is TGTGCCATCAGTGAGGAGGGACTCTCCTACGAGCAGTACTTC.

This clone was seen only once. This rearrangement joins TRBV18 to TRBJ2-7; tentative D call: TRBD1 (5 bases). Per the germline V gene, CDR1 is KGHSH and CDR2 is LQKENI. The CDR3 runs to 13 residues. V lost 6 bases, J lost 2 bases, and 11 bases lay in between. CDR3: CASSTGIAYEQYF. CDR3 DNA: TGTGCCAGCTCTACAGGTATAGCCTACGAGCAGTACTTC.

The chain uses TRBV9 and TRBJ2-1, with 10 bases aligning to TRBD2. Losses at the gene ends were 0 bases for V and 3 bases for J; bases not matched to a gene: 6. The CDR3 consists of 17 residues. Germline values: CDR1 SGDLS, CDR2 YYNGEE. The CDR3: CASSVATAGGLYNEQFF. The CDR3 DNA reads as TGTGCCAGCAGCGTAGCTACAGCGGGGGGGCTCTACAATGAGCAGTTCTTC.

V and J are TRBV12-5 and TRBJ2-3; the match to TRBD2 covers 8 bases. Germline CDR1 and CDR2: LGHNT and FRNRAP. The CDR3 spans 16 residues. Trimming at V came to 1 base and at J to 8 bases, leaving 11 bases not matched to a gene. CDR3 in DNA: TGTGCTAGTGGTTTGGATAGCGGGGACCCCATTGGTACGCAGTATTTT. Residues: CASGLDSGDPIGTQYF.

The chain uses TRBV18 and TRBJ1-1, with a weak D call TRBD1 (6 bases). Per the germline V gene, CDR1 is KGHSH and CDR2 is LQKENI. V lost 3 bases to trimming and J lost 7 bases, with 18 bases between them. The CDR3 is 15 amino acids. The CDR3 is CASSPRVTGGVEAFF. The DNA of the CDR3 is TGTGCCAGCTCACCCCGCGTGACGGGGGGCGTTGAAGCTTTCTTT.

The gene calls are TRBV3-1 (or the pseudogene TRBV3-2) and TRBJ2-5; a weak D match, TRBD2 (6 bases). Trimming took off 7 bases at V and 6 bases at J, with 15 bases between the two ends. CDR1 LGHDT and CDR2 YNNKEL come from the germline V gene (reference sequence). The CDR3 runs to 13 residues. The DNA of the CDR3 is TGTGCCAGCACCCGTCGGGGGAGACAGACCCAGTACTTC. Translating it yields CASTRRGRQTQYF.